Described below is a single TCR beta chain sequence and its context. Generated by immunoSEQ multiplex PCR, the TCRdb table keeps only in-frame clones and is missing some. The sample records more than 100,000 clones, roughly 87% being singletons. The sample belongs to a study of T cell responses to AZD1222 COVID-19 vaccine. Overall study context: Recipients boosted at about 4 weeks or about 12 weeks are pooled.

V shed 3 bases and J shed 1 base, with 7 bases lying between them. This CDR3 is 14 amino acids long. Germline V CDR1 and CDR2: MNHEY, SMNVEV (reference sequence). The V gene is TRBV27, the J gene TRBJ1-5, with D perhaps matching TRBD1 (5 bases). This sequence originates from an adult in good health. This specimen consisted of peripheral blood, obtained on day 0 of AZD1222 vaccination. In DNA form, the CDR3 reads TGTGCCAGCAGTTTGGGGGTAAGCAATCAGCCCCAGCATTTT. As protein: CASSLGVSNQPQHF.